This TCR beta chain was captured by sequencing in a study of PD-L1 blockade in urothelial cancer. At the level of the study: About 85% of the roughly 30 patients comprised males who had bladder-origin urothelial cancer.

The time point denotes: pretreatment peripheral blood. Spiked synthetic TCR analogs estimated absolute template abundance per PCR. Sequencing used immunoSEQ multiplex PCR; TCRdb keeps in-frame clones, though not all of them. The table has 35,000 to 40,000 clones, approximately 80% seen once. V was clipped by 11 bases and J by 9 bases, with 17 bases between them. CDR3 length equals 13 residues. In germline, CDR1 is MDHEN, CDR2 SYDVKM. This clonotype was sampled from a man aged 60 to 75 with urothelial cancer. The sequences come from PBMCs, collected around atezolizumab (anti-PD-L1) treatment. The V call is TRBV28, the J call TRBJ1-6; D possibly corresponds to TRBD1 (6 bases). CDR3 in DNA: TGTGCCGCAGCCGGGACAAGTACTTCACCCCTCCACTTT. Its protein is CAAAGTSTSPLHF.